This TCR beta chain was profiled in a study of shared T cell receptors in the human thymus. Libraries were prepared by immunoSEQ multiplex PCR; TCRdb keeps only in-frame clonotypes and omits some of them. The profile covers more than 550,000 clones, with around 87% appearing a single time and 0.0094% taken by the ten largest. These data also featured in a second study, about human thymus T cells. That study adds: Corrective heart surgery yielded resections, and these provided the thymus tissue. Gene usage (both V and J) appeared biased in thymic and blood repertoires. There were highly overlapping thymic repertoires among unrelated individuals, as related research reported.

This receptor was taken from a boy in the first two years of life with a congenital heart defect. The material sequenced was thymocytes.

Written as DNA, the CDR3 is TGTGCCTGGAGACTGACAGGGGTCAATCAGCCCCAGCATTTT. Residues: CAWRLTGVNQPQHF. V is TRBV30 and J is TRBJ1-5; 8 bases agree with TRBD1. In germline, CDR1 is GTSNPN, CDR2 SVGIG (reference sequence). This CDR3 comprises 14 residues. The trim removed 3 bases at V and 3 bases at J, leaving 4 bases unmatched.